These 3 T cell receptor beta chains share one sample of origin, sequenced in a study of cytomegalovirus exposure and HLA in healthy donors. Primers for the PCR totalled 60 Vbeta and 13 Jbeta. Libraries were prepared by immunoSEQ multiplex PCR; TCRdb keeps only in-frame clonotypes and omits some of them. The profile shows 130,000 or so clones, roughly four fifths of them singletons. Sequenced: PBMCs. These receptors were taken from a woman aged 35 to 49 in good health and CMV-seropositive.

The rearrangement links TRBV5-1 to TRBJ2-5, with D possibly TRBD2 on 5 matching bases. V was clipped by 1 base and J by 9 bases, with 13 bases between them. Germline lookup yields CDR1 SGHRS and CDR2 YFSETQ. This CDR3 has 13 amino acids. CDR3 sequence (DNA): TGCGCCAGCAGCTTGTTACTAGGAGGACCCCAGTACTTC. It is translated as CASSLLLGGPQYF.

CDR3 protein: CAWSSLQSGANVLTF. The CDR3 bases are TGTGCCTGGTCTTCTCTGCAGTCTGGGGCCAACGTCCTGACTTTC. J is TRBJ2-6 and V is TRBV30; D ambiguous. This CDR3 comprises 15 residues. V lost 5 bases and J 1 base, leaving 12 bases between the germline ends. The germline CDR1 and CDR2 sequences are GTSNPN and SVGIG (reference sequence).

The rearrangement uses TRBV30 and TRBJ2-5, with 10 bases matching TRBD2. Germline values: CDR1 GTSNPN, CDR2 SVGIG (reference sequence). The CDR3 sequence is 16 residues long. Trimming removed 0 bases from V and 2 bases from J; junction bases left unmatched: 6. CDR3 nucleotides: TGTGCCTGGAGTGTAGGGGTAGCGGGGGGACAAGAGACCCAGTACTTC. It encodes CAWSVGVAGGQETQYF.